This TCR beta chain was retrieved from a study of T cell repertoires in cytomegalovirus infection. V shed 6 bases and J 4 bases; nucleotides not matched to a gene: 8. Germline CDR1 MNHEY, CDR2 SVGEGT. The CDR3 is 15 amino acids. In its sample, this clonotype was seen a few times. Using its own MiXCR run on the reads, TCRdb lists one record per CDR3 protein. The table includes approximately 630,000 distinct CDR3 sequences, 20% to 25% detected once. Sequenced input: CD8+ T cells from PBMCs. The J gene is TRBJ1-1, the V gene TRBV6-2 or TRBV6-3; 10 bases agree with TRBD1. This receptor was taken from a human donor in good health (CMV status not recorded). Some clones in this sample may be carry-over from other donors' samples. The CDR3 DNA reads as TGTGCCAGCAGCACAAGACAGGGGGCGGCCACTGAAGCTTTCTTT. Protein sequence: CASSTRQGAATEAFF.